Listed below are T cell receptor beta chains from one sample, sequenced in a study of vaccination effects on CD4 cells after COVID-19. Method: immunoSEQ multiplex PCR; TCRdb's copy keeps in-frame clones and lacks some. The sample shows 50,000 to 70,000 clones, more than 60% of them seen only once. Their antigen targets remain unknown. The source material was CD4+ T cells from PBMCs cultured without peptide, sampled after COVID-19 vaccination. The source of these receptors is a human donor who received a COVID-19 vaccine. Each CDR3 is given with its conserved first and last residue. The order of the fields is J gene, V gene, clone size, D gene, CDR3 DNA, CDR3 protein. D genes are given only for firm matches. Size is stated for part of the rows, as once, few or many counts, or as a class when the clone is expanded.

TRBJ1-5 TRBV18 . . TGTGCCAGCTCACCCCGAAGAGTAGATAGCAATCAGCCCCAGCATTTT CASSPRRVDSNQPQHF
TRBJ1-6 TRBV7-9 few . TGTGCCAGCAGCTCCTCAGAGGGGGGGCAGGGTAATTCACCCCTCCACTTT CASSSSEGGQGNSPLHF
TRBJ2-5 TRBV19 . . TGTGCCAGTAGGCCCCAAGGGGGGTTGGAGACCCAGTACTTC CASRPQGGLETQYF
TRBJ1-2 TRBV4-1 . . TGCGCCAGCAGCCAGGCGGACAGTCAGCTCTATGGCTACACCTTC CASSQADSQLYGYTF
TRBJ1-6 TRBV15 . TRBD1 TGTGCCACCAGCAGCCACCGACAGGGGAATTCACCCCTCCACTTT CATSSHRQGNSPLHF
TRBJ2-3 TRBV5-4 once . TGTGCCAGCAGCTTTAGCACAGATACGCAGTATTTT CASSFSTDTQYF
TRBJ1-3 TRBV6-5 . . TGTGCCAGCAGTTACGGGTACAGGACGGCTGGAAACACCATATATTTT CASSYGYRTAGNTIYF
TRBJ1-5 TRBV18 . TRBD1 TGTGCCAGCTCCCAGGGCTTGGACAGGGGCGGGAGCAATCAGCCCCAGCATTTT CASSQGLDRGGSNQPQHF
TRBJ2-5 TRBV6-5 . . TGTGCCAGCAGTTACTCGAACACAGGGCGAGAGACCCAGTACTTC CASSYSNTGRETQYF
TRBJ1-4 TRBV30 . . TGTGCCTGTACGGGGTCGGCTAATGAAAAACTGTTTTTT CACTGSANEKLFF
TRBJ2-1 TRBV12-3/TRBV12-4 few . TGTGCCAGCAGTTTCGGGGGCCGGAATGAGCAGTTCTTC CASSFGGRNEQFF
TRBJ2-3 TRBV28 . . TGTGCCAGCAGTCCTGGCGCCCTCATTACGCAGTATTTT CASSPGALITQYF
TRBJ1-2 TRBV5-1 . . TGCGCCAGCAGTTTCGATTCAGATGGCTACACCTTC CASSFDSDGYTF
TRBJ2-1 TRBV6-4 . . TGTGCCAGCAGTGACTTTTCGGGACCCTACAATGAGCAGTTCTTC CASSDFSGPYNEQFF
TRBJ1-1 TRBV10-3 . . TGTGCCATCAGTGAGTCGAACCTTTGGGGACGCGCTTTCTTT CAISESNLWGRAFF
TRBJ1-2 TRBV25-1 . . TGTGCCAGCAGTGAACCCGGGACCAACTATGGCTACACCTTC CASSEPGTNYGYTF
TRBJ2-1 TRBV6-1 once . TGTGCCAGCAGTGAAGGGGGGGCAGGATACAATGAGCAGTTCTTC CASSEGGAGYNEQFF
TRBJ1-4 TRBV29-1 . . TGCAGCGTTGAGACAGGAACTAATGAAAAACTGTTTTTT CSVETGTNEKLFF
TRBJ1-2 TRBV11-2 . . TGTGCCAGCAGCTCACAGCCTACGGTCTATGGCTACACCTTC CASSSQPTVYGYTF
TRBJ1-3 TRBV2 once . TGTGCCAGCAGCTCAGGGTTCCTCTCTGGAAACACCATATATTTT CASSSGFLSGNTIYF
TRBJ1-2 TRBV2 . . TGTGCCAGCAGTGGACAAGTTTTTAACTATGGCTACACCTTC CASSGQVFNYGYTF
TRBJ2-5 TRBV11-3 . . TGTGCCAGCAGCAAGGACCAACAAGAGACCCAGTACTTC CASSKDQQETQYF
TRBJ1-5 TRBV19 . . TGTGCCAGTAGTATTACGGCAGGGCGCCGGTTGAGCAATCAGCCCCAGCATTTT CASSITAGRRLSNQPQHF
TRBJ2-2 TRBV4-1 . TRBD2 TGCGCCAGCAGCCAAGTTGCTAGCGGAACCGGGGAGCTGTTTTTT CASSQVASGTGELFF
TRBJ2-5 TRBV5-1 . TRBD2 TGCGCCACCTCCGGCGGGGGGTACCAAGAGACCCAGTACTTC CATSGGGYQETQYF
TRBJ2-3 TRBV7-3 . . TGTGCCAGCAGCTTAAAGTCCGGCAGCGCAGATACGCAGTATTTT CASSLKSGSADTQYF
TRBJ1-5 TRBV29-1 . . TGCAGCGTTTCTTACCTCCAGGGGTATGGGCAGCCCCAGCATTTT CSVSYLQGYGQPQHF
TRBJ1-2 TRBV3-1/TRBV3-2 . . TGTGCCAGCAGCCAGCAAGCGGGCGTTGGCTACACCTTC CASSQQAGVGYTF
TRBJ2-3 TRBV18 . TRBD1 TGTGCCAGCTCACCACCGGGACAGGGGTCAGATACGCAGTATTTT CASSPPGQGSDTQYF
TRBJ1-6 TRBV4-2 . . TGTGCCAGCAGCCAAGATCCCGGGAGGGCTGATTCACCCCTCCACTTT CASSQDPGRADSPLHF
TRBJ1-1 TRBV2 . TRBD1 TGTGCCGGTGACAGGGTCGGAGGTAGGACTGAAGCTTTCTTT CAGDRVGGRTEAFF
TRBJ2-6 TRBV9 . . TGTGCCAGCAGCGTAGTAGGGTCTGGGGCCAACGTCCTGACTTTC CASSVVGSGANVLTF
TRBJ2-1 TRBV5-8 . . TGTGCCAGCAGCTTAGACCAAAGATACAATGAGCAGTTCTTC CASSLDQRYNEQFF
TRBJ1-1 TRBV7-3 once . TGTGCCAGCAGCCCCCCAGTTTGGTCAGACGATATGAACACTGAAGCTTTCTTT CASSPPVWSDDMNTEAFF
TRBJ2-5 TRBV14 . . TGTGCCAGCAGCCCGGGGACTCTGTCCGGGATGAAGGAGACCCAGTACTTC CASSPGTLSGMKETQYF
TRBJ1-3 TRBV6-5 few . TGTGCCAGCAGGGATCCCTTAAGCACCATATATTTT CASRDPLSTIYF
TRBJ2-1 TRBV5-1 . . TGCGCCAGCAGCTCCTTCCCTAGCTCCTACAATGAGCAGTTCTTC CASSSFPSSYNEQFF
TRBJ1-5 TRBV18 . TRBD1 TGTGCCAGCTCACAGTCAGGGGGCGGCAATCAGCCCCAGCATTTT CASSQSGGGNQPQHF
TRBJ1-4 TRBV6-5 . . TGTGCCAGCAGTATGGGGAGCCGTAATGAAAAACTGTTTTTT CASSMGSRNEKLFF
TRBJ2-1 TRBV5-8 once . TGTGCCAGCCCGTTTGTGATGTTGCGTAGAGGGAATGAGCAGTTCTTC CASPFVMLRRGNEQFF
TRBJ2-1 TRBV30 . TRBD2 TGTGCCTGGAGCAACACCGGGAGGGGGGCCACCTACAATGAGCAGTTCTTC CAWSNTGRGATYNEQFF
TRBJ2-2 TRBV24-1 . TRBD2 TGTGCCACCAGTGGAGATACTAGCGGGGGAGACACCGGGGAGCTGTTTTTT CATSGDTSGGDTGELFF
TRBJ1-1 TRBV27 few TRBD1 TGTGCCAGCAGTTCCCTACGACAGGGCGTGAACACTGAAGCTTTCTTT CASSSLRQGVNTEAFF
TRBJ2-2 TRBV4-3 . . TGCGCCAGCAGCCAAAGGGGGACACTTTACACCGGGGAGCTGTTTTTT CASSQRGTLYTGELFF